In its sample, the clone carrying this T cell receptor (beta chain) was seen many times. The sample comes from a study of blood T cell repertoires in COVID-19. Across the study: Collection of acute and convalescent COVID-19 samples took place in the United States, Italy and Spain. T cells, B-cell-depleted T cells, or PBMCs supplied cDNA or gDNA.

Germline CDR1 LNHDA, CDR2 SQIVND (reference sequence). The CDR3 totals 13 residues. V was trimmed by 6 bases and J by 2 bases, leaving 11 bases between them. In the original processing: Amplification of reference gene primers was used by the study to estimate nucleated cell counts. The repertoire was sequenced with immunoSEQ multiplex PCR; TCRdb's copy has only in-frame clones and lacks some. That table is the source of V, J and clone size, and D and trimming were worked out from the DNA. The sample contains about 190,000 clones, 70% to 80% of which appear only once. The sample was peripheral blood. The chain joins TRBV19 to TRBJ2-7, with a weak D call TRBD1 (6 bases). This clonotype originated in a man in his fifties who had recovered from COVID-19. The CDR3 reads CASSTRTAYEQYF. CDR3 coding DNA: TGTGCCAGTAGCACCCGGACAGCCTACGAGCAGTACTTC.